The rows below give T cell receptor beta chains drawn from one sample of a study of T cells in Graves' hyperthyroidism and ophthalmopathy. TCRdb reprocessed the multiplex PCR reads with MiXCR, giving one entry per CDR3 protein. The profile shows some 570,000 distinct CDR3 sequences, approximately 17% of them singletons. The sequenced material came from blood. The receptors here all came from a woman aged 18-35 years with Graves' ophthalmopathy. Each CDR3 is given with its conserved first and last residue. D genes are given only for firm matches. Size tells how often a clone was seen (once, few, many) or the class of an expanded clone, and some rows leave it out.

abundance: .
d_gene: .
len: 15
v_gene: TRBV19
j_gene: TRBJ1-5
CDR3aa: CASSTSQGRNQPQHF
CDR3nt: TGTGCCAGTAGTACCAGTCAGGGTCGCAATCAGCCCCAGCATTTT

abundance: .
d_gene: .
len: 13
v_gene: TRBV19
j_gene: TRBJ1-2
CDR3aa: CASRLREDYGYTF
CDR3nt: TGTGCCAGTAGACTCAGGGAGGACTATGGCTACACCTTC

abundance: many
d_gene: .
len: 12
v_gene: TRBV30
j_gene: TRBJ2-5
CDR3aa: CAWSGQKETQYF
CDR3nt: TGTGCCTGGAGTGGACAGAAAGAGACCCAGTACTTC

abundance: few
d_gene: TRBD1
len: 18
v_gene: TRBV7-8
j_gene: TRBJ2-7
CDR3aa: CASSLNGVWGTGGEEQYF
CDR3nt: TGTGCCAGCAGCTTAAATGGGGTCTGGGGGACAGGGGGTGAAGAGCAGTACTTC

abundance: .
d_gene: TRBD2
len: 15
v_gene: TRBV4-1
j_gene: TRBJ2-1
CDR3aa: CASSGPLAGGYEQFF
CDR3nt: TGCGCCAGCAGCGGACCCCTAGCGGGAGGGTATGAGCAGTTCTTC

abundance: many
d_gene: TRBD2
len: 15
v_gene: TRBV7-2
j_gene: TRBJ2-7
CDR3aa: CASSPGWGGTYEQYF
CDR3nt: TGTGCCAGCAGCCCAGGGTGGGGGGGGACCTACGAGCAGTACTTC

abundance: .
d_gene: .
len: 12
v_gene: TRBV6-2/TRBV6-3
j_gene: TRBJ2-1
CDR3aa: CASRTVRNEQFF
CDR3nt: TGTGCCAGCAGGACAGTCCGCAATGAGCAGTTCTTC

abundance: many
d_gene: .
len: 15
v_gene: TRBV28
j_gene: TRBJ1-5
CDR3aa: CASRPQGVSNQPQHF
CDR3nt: TGTGCCAGCAGGCCTCAGGGAGTTAGCAATCAGCCCCAGCATTTT

abundance: few
d_gene: TRBD1
len: 17
v_gene: TRBV7-3
j_gene: TRBJ1-1
CDR3aa: CASSSLYRGRENTEAFF
CDR3nt: TGTGCCAGCAGCAGTCTTTACAGGGGACGAGAAAACACTGAAGCTTTCTTT

abundance: few
d_gene: .
len: 18
v_gene: TRBV6-1
j_gene: TRBJ1-5
CDR3aa: CASRDPDGYFSSNQPQHF
CDR3nt: TGTGCCAGCAGGGATCCGGACGGCTACTTCTCTAGCAATCAGCCCCAGCATTTT

abundance: many
d_gene: .
len: 15
v_gene: TRBV27
j_gene: TRBJ1-5
CDR3aa: CASNPSKAGNQPQHF
CDR3nt: TGTGCCAGCAATCCCTCAAAGGCCGGCAATCAGCCCCAGCATTTT

abundance: many
d_gene: .
len: 14
v_gene: TRBV11-3
j_gene: TRBJ2-1
CDR3aa: CASSLYSDSNEQFF
CDR3nt: TGTGCCAGCAGCTTATATTCCGACAGCAATGAGCAGTTCTTC

abundance: .
d_gene: .
len: 13
v_gene: TRBV12-3/TRBV12-4
j_gene: TRBJ2-5
CDR3aa: CASSPSMQETQYF
CDR3nt: TGTGCCAGCAGCCCCTCCATGCAAGAGACCCAGTACTTC

abundance: few
d_gene: .
len: 16
v_gene: TRBV27
j_gene: TRBJ1-6
CDR3aa: CASSLSLGAVNSPLHF
CDR3nt: TGTGCCAGCAGTTTATCGTTGGGGGCCGTTAATTCACCCCTCCACTTT

abundance: .
d_gene: TRBD1
len: 14
v_gene: TRBV5-8
j_gene: TRBJ2-5
CDR3aa: CASSDRASQETQYF
CDR3nt: TGTGCCAGCAGTGACAGGGCAAGCCAAGAGACCCAGTACTTC

abundance: .
d_gene: .
len: 12
v_gene: TRBV13
j_gene: TRBJ2-1
CDR3aa: CASSQTAFEQFF
CDR3nt: TGTGCCAGCAGCCAAACTGCATTTGAGCAGTTCTTC

abundance: many
d_gene: TRBD2
len: 17
v_gene: TRBV3-1
j_gene: TRBJ2-7
CDR3aa: CASSQDLISGRRYEQYF
CDR3nt: TGTGCCAGCAGCCAAGATCTTATAAGCGGGAGGAGGTACGAGCAGTACTTC

abundance: .
d_gene: TRBD2
len: 16
v_gene: TRBV12-3/TRBV12-4
j_gene: TRBJ2-2
CDR3aa: CASSSVTSANTGELFF
CDR3nt: TGTGCCAGCAGTTCGGTCACTAGCGCGAACACCGGGGAGCTGTTTTTT

abundance: many
d_gene: .
len: 14
v_gene: TRBV7-8
j_gene: TRBJ1-1
CDR3aa: CASSPGGANTEAFF
CDR3nt: TGTGCCAGCAGCCCGGGGGGGGCGAACACTGAAGCTTTCTTT

abundance: .
d_gene: TRBD2
len: 15
v_gene: TRBV28
j_gene: TRBJ2-2
CDR3aa: CASSFLAGATGELFF
CDR3nt: TGTGCCAGCAGTTTCCTAGCGGGGGCGACCGGGGAGCTGTTTTTT

abundance: .
d_gene: .
len: 16
v_gene: TRBV6-6
j_gene: TRBJ2-3
CDR3aa: CASSYSLRVRTDTQYF
CDR3nt: TGTGCCAGCAGTTACTCTTTGCGGGTGCGCACAGATACGCAGTATTTT

abundance: few
d_gene: .
len: 14
v_gene: TRBV4-3
j_gene: TRBJ2-2
CDR3aa: CASSQGASTGELFF
CDR3nt: TGCGCCAGCAGCCAAGGAGCCAGCACCGGGGAGCTGTTTTTT

abundance: many
d_gene: .
len: 15
v_gene: TRBV5-1
j_gene: TRBJ1-1
CDR3aa: CASSLGGAENTEAFF
CDR3nt: TGCGCCAGCAGCTTGGGGGGGGCAGAGAACACTGAAGCTTTCTTT

abundance: many
d_gene: TRBD1
len: 15
v_gene: TRBV20-1
j_gene: TRBJ1-2
CDR3aa: CSAIWDREVLYGYTF
CDR3nt: TGCAGTGCTATCTGGGACAGGGAAGTACTCTATGGCTACACCTTC

abundance: few
d_gene: .
len: 15
v_gene: TRBV4-2
j_gene: TRBJ2-2
CDR3aa: CASSQDYLRGGELFF
CDR3nt: TGTGCCAGCAGCCAAGATTACCTTCGTGGGGGGGAGCTGTTTTTT

abundance: many
d_gene: TRBD1
len: 17
v_gene: TRBV27
j_gene: TRBJ1-2
CDR3aa: CASSPQGGQGIGYGYTF
CDR3nt: TGTGCCAGCAGTCCCCAGGGGGGACAGGGTATAGGATATGGCTACACCTTC

abundance: few
d_gene: .
len: 14
v_gene: TRBV25-1
j_gene: TRBJ1-1
CDR3aa: CASHPPGQNTEAFF
CDR3nt: TGTGCCAGCCACCCTCCGGGACAGAACACTGAAGCTTTCTTT

abundance: many
d_gene: .
len: 15
v_gene: TRBV6-1
j_gene: TRBJ2-1
CDR3aa: CASSEHVGLYNEQFF
CDR3nt: TGTGCCAGCAGTGAGCACGTAGGACTGTACAATGAGCAGTTCTTC

abundance: many
d_gene: .
len: 11
v_gene: TRBV10-1
j_gene: TRBJ2-3
CDR3aa: CASSESTTQYF
CDR3nt: TGCGCCAGCAGTGAGTCGACTACGCAGTATTTT

abundance: few
d_gene: .
len: 12
v_gene: TRBV30
j_gene: TRBJ2-7
CDR3aa: CAWTGPFYEQYF
CDR3nt: TGTGCCTGGACCGGGCCCTTCTACGAGCAGTACTTC

abundance: many
d_gene: .
len: 14
v_gene: TRBV27
j_gene: TRBJ1-1
CDR3aa: CASSPDTANTEAFF
CDR3nt: TGTGCCAGCAGCCCGGACACCGCGAACACTGAAGCTTTCTTT

abundance: many
d_gene: .
len: 11
v_gene: TRBV20-1
j_gene: TRBJ1-1
CDR3aa: CSAARDTEAFF
CDR3nt: TGCAGTGCGGCGCGGGACACTGAAGCTTTCTTT

abundance: many
d_gene: TRBD1
len: 15
v_gene: TRBV5-5
j_gene: TRBJ2-7
CDR3aa: CASSLVGQSSYEQYF
CDR3nt: TGTGCCAGCAGCTTGGTGGGACAGAGCTCCTACGAGCAGTACTTC

abundance: few
d_gene: .
len: 14
v_gene: TRBV20-1
j_gene: TRBJ2-1
CDR3aa: CSARPPFRGNEQFF
CDR3nt: TGCAGTGCTAGGCCCCCCTTTAGGGGCAATGAGCAGTTCTTC

abundance: many
d_gene: TRBD1
len: 14
v_gene: TRBV30
j_gene: TRBJ1-4
CDR3aa: CAWTAGTGSEKLFF
CDR3nt: TGTGCCTGGACCGCCGGGACAGGGTCTGAAAAACTGTTTTTT

abundance: many
d_gene: .
len: 16
v_gene: TRBV24-1
j_gene: TRBJ1-5
CDR3aa: CATSENSKGGNQPQHF
CDR3nt: TGTGCCACCAGTGAAAACAGCAAGGGGGGCAATCAGCCCCAGCATTTT

abundance: many
d_gene: TRBD2
len: 15
v_gene: TRBV7-8
j_gene: TRBJ2-1
CDR3aa: CASSYTSGSNNEQFF
CDR3nt: TGTGCCAGCAGCTATACTAGCGGGAGTAACAATGAGCAGTTCTTC

abundance: few
d_gene: .
len: 15
v_gene: TRBV7-9
j_gene: TRBJ2-7
CDR3aa: CASSLGYSRSYEQYF
CDR3nt: TGTGCCAGCAGCTTAGGGTACAGCCGCTCCTACGAGCAGTACTTC

abundance: few
d_gene: TRBD2
len: 20
v_gene: TRBV7-2
j_gene: TRBJ2-1
CDR3aa: CASSSNGLAGGPRVYNEQFF
CDR3nt: TGTGCCAGCAGCTCTAACGGACTAGCGGGAGGGCCTAGGGTGTACAATGAGCAGTTCTTC

abundance: many
d_gene: .
len: 14
v_gene: TRBV29-1
j_gene: TRBJ1-1
CDR3aa: CSVYPLGGDTEAFF
CDR3nt: TGCAGCGTCTACCCCCTCGGGGGTGACACTGAAGCTTTCTTT

abundance: few
d_gene: .
len: 14
v_gene: TRBV4-3
j_gene: TRBJ1-6
CDR3aa: CASSQIRTGSPLHF
CDR3nt: TGCGCCAGCAGCCAGATAAGAACGGGTTCACCCCTCCACTTT

abundance: many
d_gene: .
len: 14
v_gene: TRBV2
j_gene: TRBJ2-7
CDR3aa: CASSAALEVNEQYF
CDR3nt: TGTGCCAGCAGTGCCGCCCTTGAGGTTAACGAGCAGTACTTC

abundance: few
d_gene: TRBD2
len: 14
v_gene: TRBV7-2
j_gene: TRBJ2-5
CDR3aa: CASSSKLAGGPLYF
CDR3nt: TGTGCCAGCAGCTCGAAACTAGCGGGGGGACCTTTGTACTTC

abundance: few
d_gene: TRBD1
len: 17
v_gene: TRBV7-2
j_gene: TRBJ1-6
CDR3aa: CASSSPGQGAGSSPLHF
CDR3nt: TGTGCCAGCAGCTCGCCGGGACAGGGGGCCGGTTCCTCACCCCTCCACTTT

abundance: many
d_gene: TRBD2
len: 14
v_gene: TRBV2
j_gene: TRBJ2-1
CDR3aa: CASSVSGGYNEQFF
CDR3nt: TGTGCCAGCAGTGTTAGCGGGGGGTACAATGAGCAGTTCTTC

abundance: .
d_gene: .
len: 15
v_gene: TRBV13
j_gene: TRBJ1-3
CDR3aa: CASSVEESSGNTIYF
CDR3nt: TGTGCCAGCAGCGTAGAGGAGAGCTCTGGAAACACCATATATTTT

abundance: .
d_gene: TRBD2
len: 16
v_gene: TRBV20-1
j_gene: TRBJ2-2
CDR3aa: CSARDLASGSGGELFF
CDR3nt: TGCAGTGCTAGAGATTTGGCTAGCGGGAGTGGCGGGGAGCTGTTTTTT

abundance: many
d_gene: TRBD2
len: 15
v_gene: TRBV20-1
j_gene: TRBJ2-3
CDR3aa: CSARELAGGQDTQYF
CDR3nt: TGCAGTGCTAGGGAACTAGCGGGGGGACAGGATACGCAGTATTTT

abundance: few
d_gene: .
len: 16
v_gene: TRBV19
j_gene: TRBJ1-5
CDR3aa: CASSIAHGRSNQPQHF
CDR3nt: TGTGCCAGTAGTATTGCCCACGGGAGAAGCAATCAGCCCCAGCATTTT

abundance: .
d_gene: TRBD2
len: 19
v_gene: TRBV5-1
j_gene: TRBJ2-2
CDR3aa: CASSLDGLSGRENTGELFF
CDR3nt: TGTGCCAGCAGCTTAGACGGTTTGAGCGGGAGGGAAAACACCGGGGAGCTGTTTTTT

abundance: many
d_gene: TRBD1
len: 12
v_gene: TRBV30
j_gene: TRBJ1-1
CDR3aa: CAWVGDSPEAFF
CDR3nt: TGTGCCTGGGTTGGGGACAGCCCTGAAGCTTTCTTT

abundance: few
d_gene: TRBD2
len: 16
v_gene: TRBV11-2
j_gene: TRBJ2-3
CDR3aa: CASSQDPSGGKGTQYF
CDR3nt: TGCGCCAGCAGCCAAGACCCTAGCGGGGGAAAGGGGACGCAGTATTTT

abundance: .
d_gene: TRBD1
len: 16
v_gene: TRBV11-1
j_gene: TRBJ2-5
CDR3aa: CASSSGTGGVDETQYF
CDR3nt: TGTGCCAGCAGCTCAGGGACAGGGGGCGTGGATGAGACCCAGTACTTC

abundance: .
d_gene: .
len: 12
v_gene: TRBV15
j_gene: TRBJ2-7
CDR3aa: CATSPTRLEQYF
CDR3nt: TGTGCCACCAGCCCGACTCGCTTGGAGCAGTACTTC